Here is one T cell receptor beta chain with its context. These data originate in a study of brain T cells in children with intractable seizures. Germline V lookup: CDR1 MDHEN, CDR2 SYDVKM. V lost 7 bases and J lost 8, with 20 bases in between. The CDR3 consists of 14 residues. Libraries were prepared by immunoSEQ multiplex PCR; TCRdb keeps only in-frame clonotypes and omits some of them. The table has approximately 110,000 clones, roughly 94% seen once. Here the sequenced sample was peripheral blood, taken at surgery. The chain recombines TRBV28 with TRBJ1-2, with a tentative D call TRBD1 (6 bases). The receptor was isolated from a boy under three years old with hemimegalencephaly and intractable seizures. This CDR3 reads CASTEGVPTRGYTF. The CDR3 DNA reads as TGTGCCAGCACCGAGGGGGTCCCTACGCGGGGCTACACCTTC.